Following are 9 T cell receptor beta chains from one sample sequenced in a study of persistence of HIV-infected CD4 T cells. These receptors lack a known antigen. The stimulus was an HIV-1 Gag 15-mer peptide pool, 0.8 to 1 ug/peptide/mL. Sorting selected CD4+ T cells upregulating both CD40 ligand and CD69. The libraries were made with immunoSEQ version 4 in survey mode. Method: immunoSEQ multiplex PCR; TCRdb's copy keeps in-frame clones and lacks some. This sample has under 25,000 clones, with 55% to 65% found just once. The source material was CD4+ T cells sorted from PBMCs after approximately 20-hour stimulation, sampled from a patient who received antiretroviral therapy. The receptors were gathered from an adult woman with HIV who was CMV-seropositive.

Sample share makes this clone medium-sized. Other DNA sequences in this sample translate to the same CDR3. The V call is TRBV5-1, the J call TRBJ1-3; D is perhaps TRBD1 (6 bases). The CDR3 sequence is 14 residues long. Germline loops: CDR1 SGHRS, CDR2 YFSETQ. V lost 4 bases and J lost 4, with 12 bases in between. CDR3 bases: TGCGCCAGCAGCCCGGACAGAGAAGGAAACACCATATATTTT. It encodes CASSPDREGNTIYF.

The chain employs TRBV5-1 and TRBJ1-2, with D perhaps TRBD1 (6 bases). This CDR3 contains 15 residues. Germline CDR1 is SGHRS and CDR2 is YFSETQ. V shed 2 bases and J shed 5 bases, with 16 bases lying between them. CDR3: CASSFSPDSGYGYTF. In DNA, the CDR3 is TGCGCCAGCAGCTTTTCCCCGGACAGCGGTTATGGCTACACCTTC.

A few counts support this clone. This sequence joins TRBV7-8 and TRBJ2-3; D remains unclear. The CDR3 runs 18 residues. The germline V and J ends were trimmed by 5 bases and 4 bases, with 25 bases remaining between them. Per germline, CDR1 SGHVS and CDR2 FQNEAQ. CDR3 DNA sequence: TGTGCCAGCAGCCAGAATCCCGTGGGCTCCTCCTACGCAGATACGCAGTATTTT. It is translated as CASSQNPVGSSYADTQYF. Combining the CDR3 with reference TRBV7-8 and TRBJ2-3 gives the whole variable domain GAGVSQSPRYKVAKRGQDVALRCDPISGHVSLFWYQQALGQGPEFLTYFQNEAQLDKSGLPSDRFFAERPEGSVSTLKIQRTQQEDSAVYLCASSQNPVGSSYADTQYFGPGTRLTVL.

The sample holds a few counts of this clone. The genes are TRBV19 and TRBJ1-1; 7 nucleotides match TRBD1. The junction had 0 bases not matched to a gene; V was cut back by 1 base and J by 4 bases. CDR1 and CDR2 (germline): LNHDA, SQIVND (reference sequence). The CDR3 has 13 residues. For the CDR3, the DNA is TGTGCCAGTAGTATAGCAGGGGGCACTGAAGCTTTCTTT. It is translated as CASSIAGGTEAFF.

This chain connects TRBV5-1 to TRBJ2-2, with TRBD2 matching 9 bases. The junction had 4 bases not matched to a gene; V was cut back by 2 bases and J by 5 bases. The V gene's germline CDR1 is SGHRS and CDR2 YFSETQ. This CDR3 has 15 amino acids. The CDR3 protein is CASSFSGGETGELFF. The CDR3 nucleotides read TGCGCCAGCAGCTTTAGCGGGGGTGAAACCGGGGAGCTGTTTTTT.

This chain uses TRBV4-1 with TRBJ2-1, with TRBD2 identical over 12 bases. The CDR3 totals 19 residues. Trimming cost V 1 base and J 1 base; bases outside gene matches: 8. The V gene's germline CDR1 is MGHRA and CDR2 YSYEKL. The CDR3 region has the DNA TGCGCCAGCAGCCAAGCCGGGACTAGCGGGCGAACATCCTACAATGAGCAGTTCTTC. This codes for CASSQAGTSGRTSYNEQFF.

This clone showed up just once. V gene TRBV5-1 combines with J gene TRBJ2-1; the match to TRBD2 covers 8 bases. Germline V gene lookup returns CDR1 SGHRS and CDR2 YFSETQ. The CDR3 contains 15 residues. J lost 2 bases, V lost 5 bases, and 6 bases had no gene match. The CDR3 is CASRVSGGPYNEQFF. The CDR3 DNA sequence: TGCGCCAGCAGGGTAAGCGGGGGCCCCTACAATGAGCAGTTCTTC.

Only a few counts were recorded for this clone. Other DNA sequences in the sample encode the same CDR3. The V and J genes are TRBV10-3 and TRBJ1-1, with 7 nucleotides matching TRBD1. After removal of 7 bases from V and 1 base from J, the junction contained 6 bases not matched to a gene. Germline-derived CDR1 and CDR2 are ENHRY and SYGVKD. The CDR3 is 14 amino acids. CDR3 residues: CAITPSGGNTEAFF. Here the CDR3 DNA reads TGTGCCATCACTCCTTCAGGGGGGAACACTGAAGCTTTCTTT.

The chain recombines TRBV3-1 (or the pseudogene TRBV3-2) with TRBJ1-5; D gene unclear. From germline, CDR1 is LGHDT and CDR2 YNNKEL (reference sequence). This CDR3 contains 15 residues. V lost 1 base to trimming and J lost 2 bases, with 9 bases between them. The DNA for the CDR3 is TGTGCCAGCAGCCAAGGCGTTTTTGGCAATCAGCCCCAGCATTTT. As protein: CASSQGVFGNQPQHF.